The 5 T cell receptor beta chains reported below all come from one sample, sequenced in a study of T cell responses to AZD1222 COVID-19 vaccine. Sequenced by immunoSEQ multiplex PCR; TCRdb stores in-frame clones only, minus some. The sample contains around 110,000 clones, 75% to 90% of which appear only once. The sequencing used peripheral blood, collected on day 0 of AZD1222 vaccination. All receptors come from an adult in good health.

The count of this clone is one. The genes are TRBV9 and TRBJ2-1; no definite D call. V was clipped by 0 bases and J by 10 bases, with 14 bases between them. The CDR3 extends over 14 amino acids. The V gene's germline CDR1 is SGDLS and CDR2 YYNGEE. The CDR3 nucleotides are TGTGCCAGCAGCGTAGCTTACGGTGCTCGAGAGCAGTTCTTC. It is translated as CASSVAYGAREQFF.

The chain uses TRBV6-2 or TRBV6-3 and TRBJ1-2, with 8 nucleotides matching TRBD1. Germline V gene data show CDR1 as MNHEY and CDR2 as SVGEGT. Trimming took 6 bases from V and 8 from J; bases not matched to a gene: 17. This CDR3 is 16 amino acids long. CDR3 region: CASSPYLGQGLRGYTF. The CDR3 nucleotides read TGTGCCAGCAGCCCTTACCTCGGACAGGGATTGCGAGGCTACACCTTC.

This chain connects TRBV2 to TRBJ1-6; D is unclear. Germline V gene data show CDR1 as SNHLY and CDR2 as FYNNEI. CDR3 length: 12 amino acids. V shed 10 bases and J shed 5 bases, with 9 bases lying between them. The CDR3 region is CATPGNNSPLHF. The CDR3 bases are TGTGCCACCCCTGGAAATAATTCACCCCTCCACTTT. The full variable domain, completed using reference TRBV2 and TRBJ1-6, is EPEVTQTPSHQVTQMGQEVILRCVPISNHLYFYWYRQILGQKVEFLVSFYNNEISEKSEIFDDQFSVERPDGSNFTLKIRSTKLEDSAMYFCATPGNNSPLHFGNGTRLTVT.

The rearrangement links TRBV7-2 to TRBJ2-2; D is unclear. The germline V gene has CDR1 SGHTA and CDR2 FQGNSA. The V and J ends lost 5 bases and 3 bases respectively, with 13 bases between them. The CDR3 contains 15 residues. This CDR3 is CASSAPGWDTGELFF. The CDR3, as DNA: TGTGCCAGCAGCGCCCCCGGATGGGACACCGGGGAGCTGTTTTTT.

The rearrangement uses TRBV5-1 and TRBJ2-3; 8 nucleotides match TRBD2. The CDR3 totals 16 residues. CDR1 and CDR2 (germline): SGHRS, YFSETQ. J gave up 5 bases and V 5 bases, and 13 bases lay outside the gene matches. As DNA, the CDR3 is TGCGCCAGCAGGCGCCAGGGAGCGGGAGAGTTAGATACGCAGTATTTT. Its translation is CASRRQGAGELDTQYF. The whole variable domain, filled in from reference TRBV5-1 and TRBJ2-3, reads KAGVTQTPRYLIKTRGQQVTLSCSPISGHRSVSWYQQTPGQGLQFLFEYFSETQRNKGNFPGRFSGRQFSNSRSEMNVSTLELGDSALYLCASRRQGAGELDTQYFGPGTRLTVL.